The 27 T cell receptor beta chains reported below all come from one sample, sequenced in a study of blood T cell repertoires in COVID-19. Profiled with immunoSEQ multiplex PCR; TCRdb holds only in-frame clones, not every one. The sample contains roughly 30,000 clones, about 82% of which appear only once. Source material: peripheral blood. These receptors originate from a man aged 55 to 70 with active COVID-19.

This chain uses TRBV6-5 with TRBJ2-1, with 13 bases that match TRBD2. Per the germline V gene, CDR1 is MNHEY and CDR2 is SVGAGI. The CDR3 loop spans 12 amino acids. V gave up 8 bases and J gave up 12 bases; unmatched junction bases: 4. Here the CDR3 DNA reads TGTGCCAGCCGGACTAGCGGGAGATCGCAGTTCTTC. It encodes CASRTSGRSQFF.

This chain connects TRBV19 to TRBJ2-4, with 7 bases matching TRBD2. V shed 3 bases, J shed 8 bases, and the junction held 7 bases outside the gene matches. CDR1 LNHDA and CDR2 SQIVND come from the germline V gene (reference sequence). The CDR3 length is 14 residues. Here the CDR3 reads CASSIRGRADIQYF. CDR3 DNA: TGTGCCAGTAGTATCCGGGGGAGGGCGGACATTCAGTACTTC.

The V gene is TRBV19, the J gene TRBJ1-5, with TRBD1 matching over 7 bases. The germline V gene encodes CDR1 LNHDA and CDR2 SQIVND (reference sequence). J lost 9 bases, V lost 3 bases, and 11 bases had no gene match. This CDR3 region has 15 residues. CDR3 sequence: CASSIRQGVGGPQHF. The CDR3 coding sequence is TGTGCCAGTAGTATCAGACAGGGAGTCGGGGGGCCCCAGCATTTT.

The chain recombines TRBV9 with TRBJ2-5; TRBD2 might be the D (5 bases). The V gene's germline CDR1 is SGDLS and CDR2 YYNGEE. V lost 6 bases and J 5 bases, leaving 17 bases between the germline ends. This CDR3 region has 14 residues. CDR3 nucleotides: TGTGCCAGCACTGAGGGCGCGGCGTTGGAGACCCAGTACTTC. This gives the protein CASTEGAALETQYF.

This chain connects TRBV5-6 to TRBJ2-1; TRBD1 agrees at 7 bases. The germline gives CDR1 SGHDT, CDR2 YYEEEE. CDR3 length: 18 residues. Unmatched junction bases numbered 17, after V lost 2 bases and J lost 6 bases. The CDR3 is CASSFKWVFGQGVNEQFF. In DNA, the CDR3 is TGTGCCAGCAGCTTTAAATGGGTTTTTGGGCAGGGGGTCAATGAGCAGTTCTTC. The full variable domain, rest sourced from reference TRBV5-6 and TRBJ2-1, is DAGVTQSPTHLIKTRGQQVTLRCSPKSGHDTVSWYQQALGQGPQFIFQYYEEEERQRGNFPDRFSGHQFPNYSSELNVNALLLGDSALYLCASSFKWVFGQGVNEQFFGPGTRLTVL.

The chain is built from TRBV12-3 or TRBV12-4 and TRBJ2-5, with D possibly TRBD2 on 6 matching bases. CDR3 length equals 12 residues. The V and J ends lost 10 bases and 5 bases respectively, with 14 bases between them. The DNA of the CDR3 is TGTGCCACCGGGTGGGGGAGGGAGACCCAGTACTTC. It specifies CATGWGRETQYF.

The V call is TRBV4-1, the J call TRBJ2-3; D call uncertain. CDR3 length equals 15 residues. V was pared by 1 base and J by 2 bases, with 10 bases between. Germline CDR1 is MGHRA and CDR2 is YSYEKL. The CDR3 DNA sequence: TGCGCCAGCAGCCAAGTTTACTACCCCACAGATACGCAGTATTTT. Its protein product is CASSQVYYPTDTQYF.

The chain recombines TRBV6-5 with TRBJ2-5; TRBD1 matches 7 bases. J lost 5 bases, V lost 5 bases, and 8 bases had no gene match. Looked up from germline, CDR1 is MNHEY and CDR2 is SVGAGI. The CDR3 covers 14 residues. The CDR3 sequence: CASSPRGFWETQYF. CDR3 coding DNA: TGTGCCAGCAGTCCCAGGGGGTTTTGGGAGACCCAGTACTTC.

V is TRBV18 and J is TRBJ2-5, with 14 bases aligning to TRBD2. The ends lost 6 bases at V and 4 bases at J; junction bases unmatched: 1. The germline gives CDR1 KGHSH, CDR2 LQKENI. The CDR3 extends over 14 amino acids. CDR3 sequence (DNA): TGTGCCAGCTCGGGACTAGCGGGAGTAGAGACCCAGTACTTC. It translates to CASSGLAGVETQYF.

The chain uses TRBV5-1 and TRBJ2-5, with 10 nucleotides matching TRBD2. This CDR3 is built from 15 residues. The ends lost 4 bases at V and 2 bases at J; junction bases unmatched: 5. Per germline, CDR1 SGHRS and CDR2 YFSETQ. CDR3 nucleotides: TGCGCCAGCAGCCTGGGGACTAGCGTACAAGAGACCCAGTACTTC. This gives the protein CASSLGTSVQETQYF.

This CDR3 is CASSWGEFSGANVLTF. Here the CDR3 DNA reads TGTGCCAGCAGTTGGGGGGAGTTCTCTGGGGCCAACGTCCTGACTTTC. This rearrangement joins TRBV6-5 to TRBJ2-6; TRBD2 might be the D (6 bases). With 4 bases removed from V and 0 bases from J, the gap between germline ends came to 10 bases. Germline V gene sequence: CDR1 MNHEY, CDR2 SVGAGI. The CDR3 is made up of 16 amino acids.

The gene calls are TRBV7-8 and TRBJ1-3, with TRBD1 as a possible D gene (5 bases). CDR3 length equals 13 residues. Germline CDR1 SGHVS, CDR2 FQNEAQ. V was pared by 5 bases and J by 7 bases, with 12 bases between. The chain's CDR3 is CASSRGGGNTIYF. The CDR3 DNA sequence: TGTGCCAGCAGCCGCGGTGGGGGGAACACCATATATTTT.

The rearrangement joins TRBV6-5 to TRBJ1-6; D remains unclear. From germline, CDR1 is MNHEY and CDR2 SVGAGI. The CDR3 covers 14 residues. The V end was cut by 0 bases, the J end by 4 bases, with 4 bases between. Written as DNA, the CDR3 is TGTGCCAGCAGTTACTCCTCGTATAATTCACCCCTCCACTTT. Protein: CASSYSSYNSPLHF.

This chain uses TRBV11-3 with TRBJ2-7; D unclear. CDR3 length: 12 residues. CDR1 and CDR2 from the germline V gene are SGHNT and YENEEA. Deletions cut 0 bases from V and 9 bases from J, with 9 bases between. CDR3 residues: CASSLDSRVQYV. The DNA of the CDR3 is TGTGCCAGCAGCTTAGATTCTAGAGTGCAGTACGTC.

The rearrangement uses TRBV16 and TRBJ1-1, with 8 bases identical to TRBD1. The germline gives CDR1 KGHSY, CDR2 FQNENV. The CDR3 contains 16 residues. The trim removed 4 bases at V and 2 bases at J, leaving 9 bases unmatched. The CDR3 DNA follows: TGTGCCAGCAGCCTGACAGGGGTGGGAAGAAACACTGAAGCTTTCTTT. Translation: CASSLTGVGRNTEAFF.

The V gene is TRBV12-3 or TRBV12-4, the J gene TRBJ2-5, with no clear D. Trimming took 3 bases from V and 2 from J, leaving 7 bases between them. This CDR3 region has 13 residues. CDR3 amino acids: CASSLSQQETQYF. CDR3 DNA sequence: TGTGCCAGCAGTTTGTCCCAGCAAGAGACCCAGTACTTC.

This clone was detected once. The junction departs from the called germline gene at one end, perhaps through a read error. The gene calls are TRBV7-7 and TRBJ2-5; 9 bases agree with TRBD1. The germline V gene encodes CDR1 SSHAT and CDR2 FNYEAQ (reference sequence). This CDR3 spans 15 amino acids. The CDR3 DNA reads as TGTGCTAGCAGCTTAGGAGGGGGACAGGGAGAGACCCAGTACTTC. It is translated as CASSLGGGQGETQYF.

The chain links TRBV6-6 to TRBJ1-4; 9 bases map to TRBD1. The length of the CDR3 is 14 residues. Per germline, CDR1 MNHNY and CDR2 SVGAGI (reference sequence). J lost 4 bases, V lost 5 bases, and 2 bases had no gene match. The CDR3 DNA is TGTGCCAGCAGTGACAGGGGGGATAATGAAAAACTGTTTTTT. Protein sequence: CASSDRGDNEKLFF.

The V call is TRBV3-1 (or the pseudogene TRBV3-2), the J call TRBJ2-4; 7 bases are shared with TRBD2. The CDR3 is 18 amino acids. Germline V gene data show CDR1 as LGHDT and CDR2 as YNNKEL (reference sequence). V was pared by 3 bases and J by 0 bases, with 11 bases of the junction left unmatched. This CDR3 is CASSQDFSGHLAKNIQYF. CDR3 sequence (DNA): TGTGCCAGCAGCCAGGATTTTAGCGGGCACCTAGCCAAAAACATTCAGTACTTC.

The chain uses TRBV28 and TRBJ1-1; 8 bases match TRBD1. Per germline, CDR1 MDHEN and CDR2 SYDVKM. This CDR3 is built from 14 residues. Trimming cost V 11 bases and J 6 bases; bases outside gene matches: 14. CDR3 DNA: TGTGCCCATGGATCTTACGGACAGGGACCTGAAGCTTTCTTT. This translates into CAHGSYGQGPEAFF.

This chain links TRBV3-1 (or the pseudogene TRBV3-2) with TRBJ2-1; 10 bases agree with TRBD2. Unmatched junction bases numbered 16, after V lost 3 bases and J lost 14 bases. The CDR3 loop spans 16 amino acids. Germline V gives CDR1 LGHDT, CDR2 YNNKEL (reference sequence). CDR3 coding DNA: TGTGCCAGCAGCCAGAGGGTCACGGCTAGCGGGAGTATTAAGTTCTTC. Translating it yields CASSQRVTASGSIKFF.

The chain joins TRBV29-1 to TRBJ2-3, with a tentative D call TRBD2 (6 bases). CDR1 SQVTM and CDR2 ANQGSEA come from the germline V gene. The CDR3 is 12 amino acids. The V gene lost 7 bases and the J gene lost 10 bases, with 18 bases spanning the gap. CDR3 loop: CSARDSPGAQYF. The CDR3 nucleotides read TGCAGCGCCCGGGACTCACCGGGGGCGCAGTATTTT.

This clone was picked up one time. This rearrangement joins TRBV24-1 to TRBJ2-3, with 15 bases lining up with TRBD2. Germline V lookup: CDR1 KGHDR, CDR2 SFDVKD. The CDR3 consists of 17 residues. The V gene end was trimmed by 5 bases and the J gene end by 5 bases; junction bases not matched to a gene: 7. This CDR3 reads CATSARTSGREKDTQYF. CDR3 nucleotides: TGTGCCACCAGTGCCCGGACTAGCGGGAGGGAGAAAGATACGCAGTATTTT.

The chain uses TRBV28 and TRBJ1-1; D is perhaps TRBD1 (6 bases). Germline values: CDR1 MDHEN, CDR2 SYDVKM. This CDR3 is built from 14 residues. Trimming pared 6 bases from V and 0 bases from J, leaving 11 bases between. The CDR3 DNA sequence: TGTGCCAGCAGCAAAGGGGGATTGAACACTGAAGCTTTCTTT. Its protein product is CASSKGGLNTEAFF.

The chain employs TRBV9 and TRBJ2-5; 10 bases match TRBD1. From germline, CDR1 is SGDLS and CDR2 YYNGEE. V shed 3 bases, J shed 9 bases, and the junction held 5 bases outside the gene matches. This CDR3 spans 13 amino acids. This CDR3 reads CASSDGQGGSQYF. In DNA, the CDR3 is TGTGCCAGCAGCGATGGACAGGGGGGGTCCCAGTACTTC.

The rearrangement links TRBV19 to TRBJ2-3; no clear D. Germline assignment: CDR1 LNHDA and CDR2 SQIVND (reference sequence). There are 14 residues in the CDR3. With 5 bases removed from V and 2 bases from J, the gap between germline ends came to 11 bases. The CDR3 protein is CASSPSRPTDTQYF. The CDR3 DNA reads TGTGCCAGTAGTCCAAGCAGGCCCACAGATACGCAGTATTTT.

The chain joins TRBV27 to TRBJ2-3; TRBD2 might be the D (6 bases). V was cut by 8 bases and J by 4 bases, with 16 bases left in between. CDR3 length: 14 amino acids. The V gene's germline CDR1 is MNHEY and CDR2 SMNVEV (reference sequence). This CDR3 is CASRRLTSADTQYF. As DNA, the CDR3 is TGTGCCAGCCGTCGCCTGACTAGTGCAGATACGCAGTATTTT.